This T cell receptor (beta chain) is drawn from a study of regulatory T cells in long-lasting Graves disease (dated by TCRdb to about 2021). Context from the whole study: In the newly diagnosed Graves' disease group, patients had been taking antithyroid drugs for less than 3 months. A total of about 33 samples were covered by TCR sequencing, comprising around 13 persistent and around 20 newly diagnosed Graves' disease patients. The study took place in China and was registered as a clinical trial. Persistent Graves' disease patients were compared with newly diagnosed Graves' disease patients by peripheral blood TCR sequencing and RNA sequencing.

The time point label, read with the paper, signifies: newly diagnosed GD, antithyroid drugs for less than 3 months. RNA was extracted from PBMCs in TRIzol for both TCR sequencing and RNA sequencing. Graves' disease was diagnosed according to American Thyroid Association guidelines. Patients for the study were recruited at an endocrinology department in Xi'an, China. Each patient gave 7.5 to 10 milliliters of peripheral blood, collected in an EDTA anticoagulant tube. Ficoll Paque Plus density gradient separation was used to isolate PBMCs, and no further T cell sorting was done. RNA quality was checked with an Agilent 2100 Bioanalyzer and agarose gel, and concentration with a NanoDrop 2000. The library was produced with multiplex PCR. Sequencing took place on an Illumina HiSeq 4000. CDR3 regions were amplified by Arm-PCR with iRepertoire HTBI primers to construct TCR beta libraries. Before sequencing, the PCR products went through gel purification. Processing in the source paper ran as follows. Across samples, around 58 TRBV and 14 TRBJ segments were identified and used for gene usage analysis of CDR3 amino acid clonotypes. Filtered high-quality paired reads were merged into contigs using COPE and FqMerger. Contigs were aligned with BLAST to IMGT TRBV, TRBD and TRBJ reference genes, and CDR3 was defined per IMGT. Any clonotype with a frequency above 0.1% was counted as a highly expanded clone. Shannon entropy was used to measure repertoire diversity, and the Gini coefficient was used to measure V-J evenness. A clonotype found in more than one individual was treated as public. TCRdb handled the public reads itself, with Q25 trimming in fastp and clone calling in MiXCR, and kept productive beta chains. Every entry covers one CDR3 protein and lists the most common genes and DNA from its rows. V and J calls and clone size were set by TCRdb, not the authors. In this sample the table shows 420,000 or so distinct CDR3 sequences, 15% to 20% of which occur a single time. 20% to 25% of the sample rests with the top ten.

V loses 5 bases of germline sequence and J loses 0 bases, and the interval between the two ends is 8 bases. The CDR3 holds 14 amino acids from the cysteine to the phenylalanine. Only CDR3 DNA remains: 42 bases, in frame from the first base. This clonotype has a handful of counts. Its antigen remains undetermined. The input lacks base qualities; no much larger clone sits a single base away. The study at large found these results: Only the TCR beta chain was sequenced and analyzed. A larger number of public clonotypes was shared among persistent patients (around 2,700) than among newly diagnosed patients (around 890). The authors noted that the small sample size was a limitation that may lower accuracy. Lower TCR Shannon entropy and fewer highly expanded clones were observed in persistent Graves' disease patients than in newly diagnosed patients, which suggested clonal expansion. Persistent disease showed preferential use of TRBV28, TRBJ1-2 and TRBJ2-5, whereas newly diagnosed disease favored TRBV20-1 and TRBJ2-1. Because the primary lesion, thyroid tissue, could not be accessed, the study looked at peripheral blood alone.

The same data also contributed to another study, on T cells in Graves' hyperthyroidism and ophthalmopathy. The other study reports the following: A patient counted as having stable Graves' hyperthyroidism if no progression to ophthalmopathy occurred over 18 months of follow-up. Hyperthyroidism patients were newly diagnosed, had a disease duration of under 2 months, and were aged 18 to 65 years. Exclusion was applied to patients with uncontrolled infections, other autoimmune diseases, pregnancy or lactation. Diagnoses were established on the basis of clinical symptoms, serum thyroxine and TRAb, thyroid ultrasound, and orbital computed tomography. For the first round of RT-PCR on the TCR CDR3, the HTBI primer set was used together with the Qiagen OneStep RT-PCR kit. Most expanded thyroid clonotypes (frequency above 0.001) were also detected in blood, suggesting blood repertoires may reflect thyroid immune responses. Ophthalmopathy was separated from stable hyperthyroidism by a 13 V-J signature model, with 85% to 90% sensitivity and roughly 81% specificity obtained in cross-validation and 80%/75% obtained in testing. In validation, the model predicted progression to ophthalmopathy a median of around 6.5 months before onset, with about 67% sensitivity and about 72% specificity. To identify TCR V-J signatures that set the groups apart, the researchers used a discovery cohort of 95 to 100 patients, made up of 40 to 45 with Graves' ophthalmopathy and some 60 with stable Graves' hyperthyroidism. Whether ophthalmopathy could be predicted prospectively was tested in an independent validation cohort made up of about 20 hyperthyroidism patients plus 17 patients who later progressed to ophthalmopathy. The roughly 100 discovery patients were randomly split 7:3 into training and test sets. In addition, the study compared T-cell repertoires in thyroid tissue and in blood from several Graves' hyperthyroidism patients. Following sampling, methimazole starting at 30 mg daily was given to hyperthyroidism patients, and high-dose intravenous methylprednisolone was given to ophthalmopathy patients. Libraries were constructed in a second round of multiplex PCR, after which size selection and purification were carried out. Paired-end sequencing of the libraries was performed with 100 bp reads on an Illumina HiSeq2000. Raw data were processed with SOAPnuke, discarding reads with adapters, uncalled bases, mean Phred below 15, or no exact constant-primer or identifier match. High-quality paired reads were merged with COPE v1.2.5, and unique nucleotide sequences were defined as clonotypes. MiTCR v1.1 was used to align the clonotypes against IMGT TRBV, TRBD and TRBJ reference segments. Analysis was restricted to V-J combinations with a frequency above 0.0001, which covered 98% to 99.2% of repertoires. A TCS score was defined as the ratio between F50 (clonal expansion) and ExV (chaos), using BLOSUM62-based TCRdist between CDR3 peptides within each V-J. Welch's t-statistics and random forest reduced several hundred V-J features to fewer than 15, which were used in a naive Bayes classifier (R e1071). Sample size was not statistically predetermined, and investigators were not blinded to group allocation. According to the paper, TCR Vbeta CDR3 sequencing was carried out on approximately 140 peripheral blood samples, which came from fewer than 50 ophthalmopathy, under 80 hyperthyroidism and roughly 17 progressor patients.

The receptor chain draws on TRBV12-3 or TRBV12-4 and TRBJ1-3; confidence is insufficient to name the D gene. Specimen: peripheral blood mononuclear cells (PBMCs), collected at new diagnosis, from a patient treated with antithyroid drugs. This clonotype was obtained from a woman younger than 35 with Graves disease. Donor details come from another sample of the same person, matched by shared clones. Here the CDR3 is given as CASSAGSSGNTIYF. The DNA sequence is TGTGCCAGCAGTGCAGGATCCTCTGGAAACACCATATATTTT.